The 9 T cell receptor beta chains in this list originate from one sample, sequenced in a study of blood T cell repertoires in COVID-19. Assay used: immunoSEQ multiplex PCR; TCRdb lists only in-frame clones, some missing. The data contain hundreds of thousands of clones, roughly 82% of them singletons. Sequencing used peripheral blood. These receptors all come from a woman older than 75 with active or convalescent COVID-19.

J is TRBJ2-2 and V is TRBV11-3; the D is unclear. With 0 bases removed from V and 4 bases from J, the gap between germline ends came to 15 bases. This CDR3 is 17 amino acids long. CDR1 and CDR2 from the germline V gene are SGHNT and YENEEA. CDR3 in amino acids: CASSLDRGTIGTGELFF. CDR3 DNA sequence: TGTGCCAGCAGCTTAGATAGAGGAACGATTGGCACCGGGGAGCTGTTTTTT.

This clone occurred once. The chain couples TRBV24-1 to TRBJ2-3, with 9 bases matching TRBD2. CDR3 length: 14 amino acids. Unmatched junction bases numbered 5, after V lost 6 bases and J lost 5 bases. CDR1 is KGHDR and CDR2 is SFDVKD in the germline V gene. DNA of the CDR3: TGTGCCACCAGTCCGGCGGGGGGGCAAGATACGCAGTATTTT. Encoded protein: CATSPAGGQDTQYF.

This clone has just one count. The chain links TRBV28 to TRBJ1-2; no firm D call. V lost 5 bases and J lost 7, with 29 bases in between. This CDR3 region has 18 residues. From germline, CDR1 is MDHEN and CDR2 SYDVKM. CDR3 sequence reads: CASSTSWPRKKPRRGYTF. CDR3 in DNA: TGTGCCAGCAGTACCTCCTGGCCCAGGAAAAAACCGCGACGTGGCTACACCTTC.

V usage is TRBV4-2 and J usage is TRBJ1-4; unclear D gene. This CDR3 is built from 16 residues. V lost 1 base, J lost 7 bases, and 16 bases lay in between. Germline assignment: CDR1 LGHNA and CDR2 YNFKEQ. Written as DNA, the CDR3 is TGTGCCAGCAGCCAAGTGACTACCAGAGGAGTTGAAAAACTGTTTTTT. It translates to CASSQVTTRGVEKLFF.

The rearrangement uses TRBV7-9 and TRBJ2-1; 9 bases match TRBD2. Unmatched junction bases numbered 14, after V lost 5 bases and J lost 3 bases. The CDR3 covers 18 residues. Germline V gene lookup returns CDR1 SEHNR and CDR2 FQNEAQ (reference sequence). The CDR3 DNA is TGTGCCAGCAGCGCCTCCGTAGCGGGGGATTTTTTCTACAATGAGCAGTTCTTC. This codes for CASSASVAGDFFYNEQFF.

CDR3 amino acids: CASSPRGDRGNEKLFF. The CDR3 DNA sequence: TGTGCCAGTAGTCCGCGAGGGGACAGGGGAAATGAAAAACTGTTTTTT. This sequence joins TRBV19 and TRBJ1-4; TRBD1 agrees at 10 bases. Germline assignment: CDR1 LNHDA and CDR2 SQIVND (reference sequence). CDR3 length equals 16 residues. The V segment lost 5 bases and the J segment 5 bases; nucleotides outside the gene matches: 8.

The chain is built from TRBV10-2 and TRBJ1-5, with a tentative D call TRBD1 (6 bases). This CDR3 contains 13 residues. Germline CDR1 reads WSHSY; CDR2 reads SAAADI. The V and J ends lost 8 bases and 5 bases respectively, with 13 bases between them. The CDR3 loop reads CASAGTPDQPQHF. For the CDR3, the DNA is TGCGCCAGCGCAGGGACACCCGATCAGCCCCAGCATTTT.

The chain recombines TRBV30 with TRBJ2-1, with a weak D call TRBD2 (6 bases). Germline V gene data show CDR1 as GTSNPN and CDR2 as SVGIG (reference sequence). Trimming pared 1 base from V and 3 bases from J, leaving 16 bases between. The length of the CDR3 is 16 residues. The CDR3 spells CAWSAPGSGRYNEQFF. The CDR3 DNA reads TGTGCCTGGAGTGCCCCCGGGAGCGGACGCTACAATGAGCAGTTCTTC.

This clone showed up many times. This chain's CDR3 is CASSFSGRAVEQYF. The CDR3 region has the DNA TGTGCCAGCAGTTTTAGCGGGAGGGCGGTCGAGCAGTACTTC. V usage is TRBV27 and J usage is TRBJ2-7; 11 nucleotides line up with TRBD2. In germline, CDR1 is MNHEY, CDR2 SMNVEV (reference sequence). The CDR3 covers 14 residues. The V and J ends lost 3 bases and 6 bases, in that order; junction bases with no gene match: 4.